This TCR beta chain was sequenced in a study of blood T cell repertoires in COVID-19. Study details: The study drew acute and convalescent COVID-19 samples from the United States, Italy and Spain. T cells, B-cell-depleted T cells, or PBMCs provided the cDNA or gDNA that served as material.

In the original analysis: For nucleated cells, counts were estimated from reference gene primer amplification. The protocol was immunoSEQ multiplex PCR, while the TCRdb copy is restricted to in-frame clones and leaves out a portion. From that table come the V and J calls and clone size; the DNA was used to work out D and trimming. Among over 300,000 clones listed, 85% were seen once. The TCR sequence derives from a human donor in a cohort sampled during active COVID-19. The material sequenced was peripheral blood.

CDR3 region: CASSFVRVWETQYF. DNA for the CDR3: TGTGCCAGCAGCTTTGTCAGGGTTTGGGAGACCCAGTACTTC. The V and J genes are TRBV7-2 and TRBJ2-5, with D perhaps matching TRBD1 (5 bases). The V end lost 3 bases, the J end lost 5 bases, and 13 bases lay between the germline ends. Germline V gives CDR1 SGHTA, CDR2 FQGNSA. This CDR3 has 14 residues.